This T cell receptor (beta chain) was obtained from a study of blood T cells in healthy people across ages. The CDR3 covers 15 residues. The V gene end was trimmed by 0 bases and the J gene end by 5 bases; junction bases not matched to a gene: 2. Germline V lookup: CDR1 LGHDT, CDR2 YNNKEL (reference sequence). Next came a second PCR, run for roughly 6 to 11 cycles, which used a sample-barcoded 5' primer along with a J-beta primer mix. TCRdb reanalysed the 5' RACE reads using MiXCR and keeps one entry per CDR3 protein. The sample shows 600,000 to 650,000 distinct CDR3 sequences, 45% to 65% of them seen only once. The donors, all healthy, were Caucasians living in Russia, aged about 6 to 95. This clonotype came up once.

Sequencing was performed on blood. The TCR sequence derives from a man in his fifties or sixties in good health. J is TRBJ2-2 and V is TRBV3-1; 8 nucleotides agree with TRBD1. CDR3 sequence (DNA): TGTGCCAGCAGCCAAGACCGACAGGGGACCGGGGAGCTGTTTTTT. Residues: CASSQDRQGTGELFF. Combining the CDR3 with reference TRBV3-1 and TRBJ2-2 gives the whole variable domain DTAVSQTPKYLVTQMGNDKSIKCEQNLGHDTMYWYKQDSKKFLKIMFSYNNKELIINETVPNRFSPKSPDKAHLNLHINSLELGDSAVYFCASSQDRQGTGELFFGEGSRLTVL.